The 9 T cell receptor beta chains given below trace back to one sample, sequenced in a study of blood T cell dynamics during melanoma immunotherapy. Time point specified: pre-treatment baseline. Clones were sequenced by immunoSEQ multiplex PCR, and TCRdb holds only the in-frame ones, with some missing. Of a few thousand clones listed, around 92% are singletons. Sample: effector memory CD8+ T cells from blood, taken from a patient treated with checkpoint blockade. The receptors derive from a human donor with melanoma.

The chain is built from TRBV6-1 and TRBJ2-3, with a weak D call TRBD1 (5 bases). CDR1 is MNHNS, CDR2 SASEGT, per germline. Trimming removed 2 bases at V and 4 bases at J, with 19 bases between. The CDR3 loop spans 17 amino acids. The CDR3 protein is CASSESRARVRADTQYF. CDR3 bases: TGTGCCAGCAGTGAATCACGGGCCAGGGTAAGGGCAGATACGCAGTATTTT.

The chain combines TRBV28 with TRBJ1-2, with D unresolved. V lost 11 bases and J lost 2, with 12 bases in between. The V gene's germline CDR1 is MDHEN and CDR2 SYDVKM. CDR3 length: 12 amino acids. This chain's CDR3 is CAGETANYGYTF. The CDR3, as DNA: TGTGCCGGAGAGACGGCGAACTATGGCTACACCTTC.

This chain connects TRBV25-1 to TRBJ2-7; the match to TRBD2 covers 9 bases. V was clipped by 3 bases and J by 3 bases; unmatched bases: 3. Germline CDR1 reads MGHDK; CDR2 reads SYGVNS. CDR3 size: 14 residues. In DNA form, the CDR3 reads TGTGCCAGCAGTGATCCTAGCGGGATCTACGAGCAGTACTTC. It encodes CASSDPSGIYEQYF.

DNA for the CDR3: TGTGCCAGCCTACCGGGTCGGTTTCCCACGGTCAACACTGAAGCTTTCTTT. Residues: CASLPGRFPTVNTEAFF. The chain links TRBV27 to TRBJ1-1, with D unclear. There are 17 residues in the CDR3. V gave up 8 bases and J gave up 2 bases, with 24 bases separating them. Germline V gives CDR1 MNHEY, CDR2 SMNVEV (reference sequence).

This chain joins TRBV5-1 and TRBJ1-3; a possible D gene is TRBD1 (6 bases). The germline CDR1 and CDR2 sequences are SGHRS and YFSETQ. The CDR3 has 16 residues. The V gene lost 4 bases and the J gene lost 0 bases, with 14 bases spanning the gap. This CDR3 is CASSLGHKSSGNTIYF. CDR3 in DNA: TGCGCCAGCAGCCTGGGACATAAGAGCTCTGGAAACACCATATATTTT.

The chain links TRBV19 to TRBJ1-6; the D gene is possibly TRBD1 (5 bases). Between the trimmed V and J ends, which lost 3 bases and 3 bases, there was a span of 9 bases. The CDR3 extends over 15 amino acids. The germline gives CDR1 LNHDA, CDR2 SQIVND (reference sequence). The CDR3: CASSISGSYNSPLHF. In DNA, the CDR3 is TGTGCCAGTAGTATTTCAGGGAGCTATAATTCACCCCTCCACTTT.

The rearrangement joins TRBV9 to TRBJ2-1; TRBD2 matches 9 bases. This CDR3 region has 16 residues. The V segment lost 0 bases and the J segment 4 bases; nucleotides outside the gene matches: 5. CDR1 is SGDLS, CDR2 YYNGEE, per germline. CDR3 region: CASSVDLAGSYNEQFF. The CDR3 DNA reads TGTGCCAGCAGCGTAGACCTAGCGGGATCATACAATGAGCAGTTCTTC. The whole variable domain, filled in from reference TRBV9 and TRBJ2-1, reads DSGVTQTPKHLITATGQRVTLRCSPRSGDLSVYWYQQSLDQGLQFLIQYYNGEERAKGNILERFSAQQFPDLHSELNLSSLELGDSALYFCASSVDLAGSYNEQFFGPGTRLTVL.

The chain recombines TRBV7-9 with TRBJ2-7; perhaps D is TRBD1 or TRBD2 (5 bases each). The germline gives CDR1 SEHNR, CDR2 FQNEAQ (reference sequence). Trimming shortened V by 3 bases and J by 5 bases, and 11 bases separated the two germline ends. The CDR3 has 13 amino acids. CDR3 in DNA: TGTGCCAGCAGCTTGGGACCCATTCACGAGCAGTACTTC. This codes for CASSLGPIHEQYF. The complete variable domain, with remaining parts taken from reference TRBV7-9 and TRBJ2-7, reads DTGVSQNPRHKITKRGQNVTFRCDPISEHNRLYWYRQTLGQGPEFLTYFQNEAQLEKSRLLSDRFSAERPKGSFSTLEIQRTEQGDSAMYLCASSLGPIHEQYFGPGTRLTVT.

The CDR3 protein is CASGSHETGNQPQHF. In nucleotides, the CDR3 is TGTGCTAGTGGATCTCACGAGACAGGGAATCAGCCCCAGCATTTT. This chain uses TRBV12-5 with TRBJ1-5; 7 positions match TRBD1. The CDR3 loop spans 15 amino acids. Per the germline V gene, CDR1 is LGHNT and CDR2 is FRNRAP. The trim removed 6 bases at V and 4 bases at J, leaving 9 bases unmatched.